The T cell receptor beta chain described here comes from a study of blood T cells in healthy people across ages. General study points: The CMV status of each donor remained undetermined, and this could have confounded shifts in expanded clonotypes.

Combining a sample-barcoded 5' primer with a J-beta primer mix, a second PCR ran for 7 to 11 cycles. TCRdb analysed the 5' RACE reads with MiXCR anew, one entry per CDR3 protein. The repertoire holds approximately 850,000 distinct CDR3 sequences, with 40% to 50% as singletons. Points on this clonotype: Antigen: not known.

The sequencing input was blood. This TCR was sampled from a man between 60 and 75 years old in good health.

The CDR3: CASSTPASGETQYF. The CDR3 DNA reads TGTGCCAGCAGCACTCCGGCGTCCGGGGAGACCCAGTACTTC. The V gene is TRBV5-5, the J gene TRBJ2-5; D is ambiguous. The CDR3 covers 14 residues. Germline-derived CDR1 and CDR2 are SGHKS and YYEKEE (reference sequence). V lost 4 bases, J lost 5 bases, and 15 bases lay in between.